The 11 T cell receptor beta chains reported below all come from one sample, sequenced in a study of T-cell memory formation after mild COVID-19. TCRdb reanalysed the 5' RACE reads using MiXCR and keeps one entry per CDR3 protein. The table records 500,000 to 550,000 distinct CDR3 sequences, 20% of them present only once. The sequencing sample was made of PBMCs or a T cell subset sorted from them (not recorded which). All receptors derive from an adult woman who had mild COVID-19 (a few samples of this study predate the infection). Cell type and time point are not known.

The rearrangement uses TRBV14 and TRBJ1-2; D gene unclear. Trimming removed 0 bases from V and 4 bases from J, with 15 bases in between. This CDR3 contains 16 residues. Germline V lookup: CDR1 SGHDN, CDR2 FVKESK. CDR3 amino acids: CASSQELGGLAYGYTF. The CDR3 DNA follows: TGTGCCAGCAGCCAAGAGTTGGGAGGGCTAGCCTATGGCTACACCTTC.

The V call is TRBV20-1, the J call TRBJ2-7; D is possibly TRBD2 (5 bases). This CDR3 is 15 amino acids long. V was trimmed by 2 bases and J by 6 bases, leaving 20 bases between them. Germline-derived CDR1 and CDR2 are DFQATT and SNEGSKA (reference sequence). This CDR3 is CSARWELGVSLEQYF. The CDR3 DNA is TGCAGTGCTAGATGGGAACTAGGAGTATCCCTCGAGCAGTACTTC.

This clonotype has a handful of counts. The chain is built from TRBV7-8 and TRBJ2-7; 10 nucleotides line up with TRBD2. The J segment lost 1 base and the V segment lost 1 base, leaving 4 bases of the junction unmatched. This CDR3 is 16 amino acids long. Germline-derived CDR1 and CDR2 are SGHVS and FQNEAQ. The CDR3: CASSLGASGRSYEQYF. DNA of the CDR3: TGTGCCAGCAGCTTAGGGGCTAGCGGGAGATCCTACGAGCAGTACTTC.

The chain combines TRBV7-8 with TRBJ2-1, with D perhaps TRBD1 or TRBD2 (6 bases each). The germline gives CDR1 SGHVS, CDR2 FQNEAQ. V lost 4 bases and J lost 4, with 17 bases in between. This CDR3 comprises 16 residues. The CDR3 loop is CASSYGGILGYNEQFF. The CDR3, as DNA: TGTGCCAGCAGCTACGGGGGCATATTAGGGTACAATGAGCAGTTCTTC.

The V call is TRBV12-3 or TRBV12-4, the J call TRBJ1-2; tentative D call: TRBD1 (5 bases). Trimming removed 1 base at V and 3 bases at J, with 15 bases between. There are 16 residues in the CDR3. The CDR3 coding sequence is TGTGCCAGCAGTTTAGGGGACCGGATCCCGTACTATGGCTACACCTTC. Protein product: CASSLGDRIPYYGYTF.

The chain's CDR3 is CASSHSPPPTTDTQYF. DNA for the CDR3: TGTGCCAGCAGCCATTCCCCTCCACCCACCACAGATACGCAGTATTTT. V usage is TRBV6-5 and J usage is TRBJ2-3; D ambiguous. The V gene's germline CDR1 is MNHEY and CDR2 SVGAGI. The CDR3 spans 16 residues. Trimming shortened V by 6 bases and J by 2 bases, and 18 bases separated the two germline ends.

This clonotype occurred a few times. For the CDR3, the DNA is TGCAGCTATAATATCGGGACAGGCAGCACAGATACGCAGTATTTT. Translating gives CSYNIGTGSTDTQYF. V is TRBV29-1 and J is TRBJ2-3, with 8 bases that match TRBD1. This CDR3 has 15 amino acids. Germline values: CDR1 SQVTM, CDR2 ANQGSEA. V shed 8 bases, J shed 0 bases, and the junction held 10 bases outside the gene matches.

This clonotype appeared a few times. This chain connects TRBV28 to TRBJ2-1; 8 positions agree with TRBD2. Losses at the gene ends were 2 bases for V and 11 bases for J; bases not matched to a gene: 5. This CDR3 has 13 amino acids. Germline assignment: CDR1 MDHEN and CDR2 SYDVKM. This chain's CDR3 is CASSLPLAGKQFF. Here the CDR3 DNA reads TGTGCCAGCAGTTTACCTCTAGCGGGTAAGCAGTTCTTC.

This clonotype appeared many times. The CDR3 sequence: CASSSIYWTGSSGANVLTF. The CDR3, as DNA: TGTGCCAGCAGCTCAATATACTGGACAGGCAGCTCTGGGGCCAACGTCCTGACTTTC. The chain has TRBV7-6 and TRBJ2-6, with 7 nucleotides matching TRBD1. The CDR3 has 19 residues. V dropped 4 bases and J dropped 0; count of bases not matched to a gene: 12. Germline V lookup: CDR1 SGHVS, CDR2 FNYEAQ. Filled out from reference TRBV7-6 and TRBJ2-6, the complete variable domain reads GAGVSQSPRYKVTKRGQDVALRCDPISGHVSLYWYRQALGQGPEFLTYFNYEAQQDKSGLPNDRFSAERPEGSISTLTIQRTEQRDSAMYRCASSSIYWTGSSGANVLTFGAGSRLTVL.

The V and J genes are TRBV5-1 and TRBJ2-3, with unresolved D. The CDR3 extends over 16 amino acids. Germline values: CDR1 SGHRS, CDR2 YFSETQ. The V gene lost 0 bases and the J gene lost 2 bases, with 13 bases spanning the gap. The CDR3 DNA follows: TGCGCCAGCAGCTTGGGCACTGGAGCTCTCACAGATACGCAGTATTTT. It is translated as CASSLGTGALTDTQYF.

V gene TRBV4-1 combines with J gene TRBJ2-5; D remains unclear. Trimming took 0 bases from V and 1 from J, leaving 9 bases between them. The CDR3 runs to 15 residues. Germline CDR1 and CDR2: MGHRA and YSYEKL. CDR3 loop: CASSQDPYSQETQYF. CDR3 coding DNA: TGCGCCAGCAGCCAAGATCCCTACAGCCAAGAGACCCAGTACTTC.